The rows below give T cell receptor beta chains drawn from one sample of a study of OX40 agonist ivuxolimab in advanced cancers. The assay was immunoSEQ multiplex PCR, and TCRdb's table has in-frame clones only and misses some. The sample includes 55,000 to 65,000 clones, around nine tenths of them seen just once. The starting material was CD4+ or CD8+ T cells sorted from blood, obtained in a trial of the OX40 agonist ivuxolimab. The receptors shown here come from an adult with an advanced solid tumor such as melanoma, head and neck, liver or kidney cancer. Both conserved end residues are part of each CDR3. Fields, in order: V gene, clone size, D gene, J gene, CDR3 DNA, CDR3 protein. A D gene is named only where the DNA matches it firmly. Size is omitted from some rows. Given values are once, few, many or a class for expanded clones.

TRBV7-3	-	-	TRBJ1-1	TGTGCCAGCAGCCCCCGACGGAACACTGAAGCTTTCTTT	CASSPRRNTEAFF
TRBV5-1	few	-	TRBJ2-2	TGCGCCAGCAGCTTGGTGGCAGGGGGGAACTCCGGGGAGCTGTTTTTT	CASSLVAGGNSGELFF
TRBV5-1	few	TRBD1	TRBJ2-3	TGCGCCAGCAGCCCGACAGGGTCCTCCACAGATACGCAGTATTTT	CASSPTGSSTDTQYF
TRBV4-2	-	-	TRBJ1-1	TGTGCCAGCAGCCAAGATGCAGGCCGCCCGAACACTGAAGCTTTCTTT	CASSQDAGRPNTEAFF
TRBV11-1	-	-	TRBJ2-1	TGTGCCAGCAGCTTAGAGCCCAATGAGCAGTTCTTC	CASSLEPNEQFF
TRBV28	-	TRBD2	TRBJ2-5	TGTGCCAGCAGCGCCGTTGAAGGACTAGCGGGTGTCGGGGAGACCCAGTACTTC	CASSAVEGLAGVGETQYF
TRBV7-2	-	-	TRBJ2-7	TGTGCCAGCAGCTTAACGGAGTCCTACGAGCAGTACTTC	CASSLTESYEQYF
TRBV7-9	-	-	TRBJ2-1	TGTGCCAGCAGCCTTGCGGGACGATCCTACAATGAGCAGTTCTTC	CASSLAGRSYNEQFF
TRBV7-2	-	TRBD2	TRBJ2-3	TGTGCCAGCAATCTGGGGGGGAGCGCAGATACGCAGTATTTT	CASNLGGSADTQYF
TRBV10-3	-	-	TRBJ2-1	TGTGCCATCAGTGATACAGAAGGCCATGAGCAGTTCTTC	CAISDTEGHEQFF
TRBV4-3	-	TRBD1	TRBJ1-2	TGCGCCAGCAGCCAAGATGCGATTGGACAGGGAGGCTACACCTTC	CASSQDAIGQGGYTF
TRBV5-1	-	TRBD2	TRBJ2-5	TGCGCCAGCAGCCATGGGACTAGCGGCCTCCAAGAGACCCAGTACTTC	CASSHGTSGLQETQYF
TRBV19	-	-	TRBJ1-5	TGTGCCATTAACAATCAGCCCCAGCATTTT	CAINNQPQHF
TRBV7-6	-	-	TRBJ2-3	TGTGCCAGCAGCTTAGGAACCCCAAGCACAGATACGCAGTATTTT	CASSLGTPSTDTQYF
TRBV7-2	-	-	TRBJ2-5	TGTGCCAGCAGCTTAGAGGGTCGACCTGGGACCCAGTACTTC	CASSLEGRPGTQYF
TRBV7-3	-	TRBD2	TRBJ2-7	TGTGCCAGCAGCCCCGGGACTAGCGGGACCTACGAGCAGTACTTC	CASSPGTSGTYEQYF
TRBV28	-	-	TRBJ2-5	TGTGCCAGCCGCCAAGGGGGAACTCAAGAGACCCAGTACTTC	CASRQGGTQETQYF
TRBV28	-	-	TRBJ1-1	TGTGCCAGCAGTTTTCCCCCGGGTGCTGAAGCTTTCTTT	CASSFPPGAEAFF
TRBV6-1	-	-	TRBJ1-1	TGTGCCAGCAGCGCATACACTGAAGCTTTCTTT	CASSAYTEAFF
TRBV5-1	medium-sized	-	TRBJ1-2	TGCGCCAGCAGCACCGATAACTATGGCTACACCTTC	CASSTDNYGYTF
TRBV18	-	-	TRBJ2-2	TGTGCCAGCTCATCTAACGTACAGTACACCGGGGAGCTGTTTTTT	CASSSNVQYTGELFF
TRBV18	-	-	TRBJ1-1	TGTGCCAGCTCACCTACGGGGCACACTGAAGCTTTCTTT	CASSPTGHTEAFF
TRBV6-5	once	-	TRBJ1-1	TGTGCCAGCAGTTACTCGTGGAACACTGAAGCTTTCTTT	CASSYSWNTEAFF
TRBV23-1	-	TRBD1	TRBJ2-2	TGCGCCAGCAGCCCCACAGGGGGCGAGAAGGACACCGGGGAGCTGTTTTTT	CASSPTGGEKDTGELFF
TRBV5-1	-	TRBD2	TRBJ2-3	TGCGCCAGCAGCCGGGGGGTCACTAGCACAGATACGCAGTATTTT	CASSRGVTSTDTQYF
TRBV11-3	-	-	TRBJ2-1	TGTGCCAGCAGCTCGAGACCGAGGGAAGACAATGAGCAGTTCTTC	CASSSRPREDNEQFF
TRBV15	-	-	TRBJ2-7	TGTGCCACCAGCACAACTAGCTTTTCCTACGAGCAGTACTTC	CATSTTSFSYEQYF
TRBV4-2	-	TRBD1	TRBJ1-1	TGTGCCAGCAGCCAAACAACTTACAGGGGTGAAGCTTTCTTT	CASSQTTYRGEAFF
TRBV9	-	-	TRBJ2-2	TGTGCCAGCAGCGTAGATAGGGGGGAGCTGTTTTTT	CASSVDRGELFF
TRBV29-1	-	TRBD2	TRBJ2-7	TGCAGCTCTCTAGCGGGGGCGTCCGAGCAGTACTTC	CSSLAGASEQYF
TRBV6-1	-	-	TRBJ2-3	TGTGCCACCCTTGAGGACGGACGCACAGATACGCAGTATTTT	CATLEDGRTDTQYF
TRBV6-6	-	TRBD1	TRBJ1-1	TGTGCCAGCAGTTTGACAGGGGGCGACACTGAAGCTTTCTTT	CASSLTGGDTEAFF
TRBV11-3	-	-	TRBJ2-7	TGTGCCAGCAGCAAGACAGGTCTTGAGCAGTACTTC	CASSKTGLEQYF
TRBV30	-	-	TRBJ2-7	TGTGCCTGGAGTATTTCGACGTTCGAGCAGTACTTC	CAWSISTFEQYF
TRBV6-5	-	-	TRBJ2-4	TGTGCCAGCAGTTACTTCGGGGACGGAAAAAACATTCAGTACTTC	CASSYFGDGKNIQYF
TRBV19	-	-	TRBJ1-4	TGTGCCAGTAGTATAAAGCCTAATAATGAAAAACTGTTTTTT	CASSIKPNNEKLFF
TRBV2	-	-	TRBJ2-2	TGTGCCAGTCGCGGAGTGGTAGGTGGGGAGCTGTTTTTT	CASRGVVGGELFF
TRBV6-6	-	-	TRBJ2-7	TGTGCCAGCAGCCCTCCTGCAGGCTACGAGCAGTACTTC	CASSPPAGYEQYF
TRBV28	-	-	TRBJ2-7	TGTGCCAGCAGTTTTAATAGTAAGCGGGACAGCTACGAGCAGTACTTC	CASSFNSKRDSYEQYF
TRBV4-2	-	-	TRBJ2-1	TGTGCCAGCAGCCAAGGACCGGTGAGCTCCTACAATGAGCAGTTCTTC	CASSQGPVSSYNEQFF
TRBV11-2	-	-	TRBJ1-5	TGTGCCAGCAGCTTAGAGGTTCGGCAGCCCCAGCATTTT	CASSLEVRQPQHF
TRBV7-7	-	-	TRBJ2-1	TGTGCTAGCAGCTCCCGCCGGGGGGCCTCCTACAATGAGCAGTTCTTC	CASSSRRGASYNEQFF
TRBV19	-	TRBD1	TRBJ1-4	TGTGCCAGTAGTACCGGACAGGGTTGGGAAAAACTGTTTTTT	CASSTGQGWEKLFF
TRBV13	-	-	TRBJ2-4	TGTGCCACCAGAATCGCTGGGGCCAAAAACATTCAGTACTTC	CATRIAGAKNIQYF
TRBV15	-	-	TRBJ2-5	TGTGCCACCACTGTGTTCGAGAGGAGGGAGACCCAGTACTTC	CATTVFERRETQYF
TRBV29-1	-	-	TRBJ2-3	TGCAGCGCCGGGTCCGCTAGTGGCACAGATACGCAGTATTTT	CSAGSASGTDTQYF
TRBV6-5	-	TRBD2	TRBJ2-7	TGTGCCAGCAGTCCTAGTCTTAGCGGGAGCTACGAGCAGTACTTC	CASSPSLSGSYEQYF
TRBV2	once	-	TRBJ2-2	TGTGCCAGCAGACTCTTAGGCACCGGGGAGCTGTTTTTT	CASRLLGTGELFF
TRBV5-1	-	-	TRBJ2-7	TGCGCCAGCAGTAACGGGAACTCGGGCGAGCAGTACTTC	CASSNGNSGEQYF
TRBV7-2	-	TRBD1	TRBJ2-7	TGTGCCAGCAGCTTCGGGACAGGGTCCTACGAGCAGTACTTC	CASSFGTGSYEQYF
TRBV5-6	-	-	TRBJ1-1	TGTGCCAGCAGCTTGGTTGACAGGTCTGGGGGCACTGAAGCTTTCTTT	CASSLVDRSGGTEAFF
TRBV28	-	TRBD1	TRBJ2-2	TGTGCCAGCAGTTTGCTAGGGACAGGGGAGACCGGGGAGCTGTTTTTT	CASSLLGTGETGELFF
TRBV19	-	TRBD2	TRBJ2-3	TGTGCCAGTGACTCTAGCGGGAGGATGGATACGCAGTATTTT	CASDSSGRMDTQYF